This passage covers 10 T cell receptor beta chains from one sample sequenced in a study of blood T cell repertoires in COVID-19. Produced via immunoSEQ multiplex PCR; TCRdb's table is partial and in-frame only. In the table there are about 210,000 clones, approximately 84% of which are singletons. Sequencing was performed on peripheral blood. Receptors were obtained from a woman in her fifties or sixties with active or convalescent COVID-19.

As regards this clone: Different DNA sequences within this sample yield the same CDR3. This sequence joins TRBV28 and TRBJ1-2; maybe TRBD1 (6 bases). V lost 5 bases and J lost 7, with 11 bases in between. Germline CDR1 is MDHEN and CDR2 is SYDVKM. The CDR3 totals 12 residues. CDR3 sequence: CASSLTGSGYTF. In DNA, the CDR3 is TGTGCCAGCAGTCTTACAGGGTCTGGCTACACCTTC.

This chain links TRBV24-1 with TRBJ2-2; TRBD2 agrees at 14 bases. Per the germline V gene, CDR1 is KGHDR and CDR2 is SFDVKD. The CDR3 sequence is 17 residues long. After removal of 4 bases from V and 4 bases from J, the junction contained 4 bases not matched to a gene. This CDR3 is CATSEGTSGGRTGELFF. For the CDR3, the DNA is TGTGCCACCAGTGAGGGGACTAGCGGGGGCCGCACCGGGGAGCTGTTTTTT.

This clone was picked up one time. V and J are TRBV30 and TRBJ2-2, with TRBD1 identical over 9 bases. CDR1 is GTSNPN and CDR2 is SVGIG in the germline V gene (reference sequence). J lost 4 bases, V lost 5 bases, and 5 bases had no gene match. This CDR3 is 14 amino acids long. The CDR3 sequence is CAWDGTGSTGELFF. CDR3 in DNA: TGTGCCTGGGACGGGACAGGGTCCACCGGGGAGCTGTTTTTT. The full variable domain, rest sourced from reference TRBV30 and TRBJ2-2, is SQTIHQWPATLVQPVGSPLSLECTVEGTSNPNLYWYRQAAGRGLQLLFYSVGIGQISSEVPQNLSASRPQDRQFILSSKKLLLSDSGFYLCAWDGTGSTGELFFGEGSRLTVL.

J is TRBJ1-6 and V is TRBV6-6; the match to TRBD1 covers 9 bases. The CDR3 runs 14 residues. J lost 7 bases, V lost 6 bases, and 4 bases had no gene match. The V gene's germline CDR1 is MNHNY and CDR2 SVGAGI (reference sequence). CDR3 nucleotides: TGTGCCAGCAGGAAGGGACAGGGAAATTCACCCCTCCACTTT. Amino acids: CASRKGQGNSPLHF.

CDR3: CASSLRGSGYTF. CDR3 DNA sequence: TGCGCCAGCAGCTTGAGAGGGAGTGGCTACACCTTC. The chain recombines TRBV5-1 with TRBJ1-2; D call uncertain. V lost 1 base to trimming and J lost 7 bases, with 8 bases between them. CDR1 is SGHRS, CDR2 YFSETQ, per germline. There are 12 residues in the CDR3.

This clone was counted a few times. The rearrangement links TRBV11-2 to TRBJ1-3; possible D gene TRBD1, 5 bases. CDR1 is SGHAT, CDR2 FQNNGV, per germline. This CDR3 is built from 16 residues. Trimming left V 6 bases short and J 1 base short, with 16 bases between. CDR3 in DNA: TGTGCCAGCAGACCGTCAAGGGGAAGGTCTGGAAACACCATATATTTT. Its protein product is CASRPSRGRSGNTIYF.

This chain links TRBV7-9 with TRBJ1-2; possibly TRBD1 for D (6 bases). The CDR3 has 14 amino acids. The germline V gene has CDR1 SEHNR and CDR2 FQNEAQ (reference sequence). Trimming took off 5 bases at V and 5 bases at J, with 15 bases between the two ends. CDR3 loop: CASSTTTGKYGYTF. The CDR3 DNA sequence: TGTGCCAGCAGCACCACGACAGGAAAATATGGCTACACCTTC.

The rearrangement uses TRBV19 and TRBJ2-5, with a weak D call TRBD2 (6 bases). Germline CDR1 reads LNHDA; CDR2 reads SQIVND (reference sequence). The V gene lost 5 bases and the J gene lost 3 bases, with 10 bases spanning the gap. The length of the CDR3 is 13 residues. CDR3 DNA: TGTGCCAGTAGTCGGACTACCAAAGAGACCCAGTACTTC. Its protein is CASSRTTKETQYF.

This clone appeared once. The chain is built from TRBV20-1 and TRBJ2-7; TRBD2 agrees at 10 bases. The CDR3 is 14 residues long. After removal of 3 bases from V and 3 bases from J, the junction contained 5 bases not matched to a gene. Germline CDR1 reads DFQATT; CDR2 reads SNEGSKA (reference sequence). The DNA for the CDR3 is TGCAGTGCTAGTGTAGCGGGGGGACACTACGAGCAGTACGTC. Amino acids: CSASVAGGHYEQYV.

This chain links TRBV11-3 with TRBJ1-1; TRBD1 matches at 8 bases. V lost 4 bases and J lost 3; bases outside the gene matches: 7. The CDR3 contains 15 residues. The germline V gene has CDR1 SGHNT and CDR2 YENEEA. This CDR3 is CASSSTGAQDTEAFF. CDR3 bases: TGTGCCAGCAGCTCGACAGGGGCGCAGGACACTGAAGCTTTCTTT. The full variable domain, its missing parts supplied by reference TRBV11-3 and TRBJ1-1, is EAGVVQSPRYKIIEKKQPVAFWCNPISGHNTLYWYLQNLGQGPELLIRYENEEAVDDSQLPKDRFSAERLKGVDSTLKIQPAELGDSAVYLCASSSTGAQDTEAFFGQGTRLTVV.